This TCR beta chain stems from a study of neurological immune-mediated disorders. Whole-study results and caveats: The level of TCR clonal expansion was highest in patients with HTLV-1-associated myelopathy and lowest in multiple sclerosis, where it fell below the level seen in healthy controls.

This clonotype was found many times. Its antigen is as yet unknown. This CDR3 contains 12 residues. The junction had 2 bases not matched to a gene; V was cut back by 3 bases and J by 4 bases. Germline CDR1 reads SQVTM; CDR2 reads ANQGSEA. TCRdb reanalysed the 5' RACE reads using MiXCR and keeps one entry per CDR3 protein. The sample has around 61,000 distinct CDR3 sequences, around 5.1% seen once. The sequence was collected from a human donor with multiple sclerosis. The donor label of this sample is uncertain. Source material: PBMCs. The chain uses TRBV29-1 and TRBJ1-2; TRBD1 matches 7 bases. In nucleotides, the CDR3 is TGCAGCGTTGACCAGGGGGGCTATGGCTACACCTTC. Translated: CSVDQGGYGYTF.